These 2 T cell receptor beta chains were all obtained from the same sample, sequenced in a study of T-cell reconstitution after alpha-beta-depleted transplantation in children. Molecular barcoding with unique molecular identifiers was used for the TCRbeta library. Via MiXCR, TCRdb re-called the PCR reads, giving one row per CDR3 protein. Of 250,000 to 350,000 distinct CDR3 sequences listed, 9.9% are singletons. The sample in question was PBMCs from the stem cell graft donor, obtained from the stem cell graft. These receptors all stem from a human donor who donated a stem cell graft to a child with SCID.

This clonotype was picked up a small number of times. J is TRBJ2-1 and V is TRBV6-4; TRBD2 aligns across 8 bases. J was trimmed by 8 bases and V by 5 bases; bases with no gene match: 8. CDR3 length equals 14 residues. The V gene's germline CDR1 is MRHNA and CDR2 SNTAGT. CDR3 DNA sequence: TGTGCCAGCAGTTTGAGCGGGGGCCCGTATGAGCAGTTCTTC. It codes for CASSLSGGPYEQFF.

The chain recombines TRBV7-8 with TRBJ2-7; 14 positions agree with TRBD2. CDR3 size: 17 residues. Per the germline V gene, CDR1 is SGHVS and CDR2 is FQNEAQ. V trimming: 5 bases; J trimming: 3 bases; junction bases outside the gene matches: 9. DNA of the CDR3: TGTGCCAGCAGCCTTGGGGGACTAGCGGGGGCCAACTACGAGCAGTACTTC. Its protein is CASSLGGLAGANYEQYF.